Shown below are 14 T cell receptor beta chains from a single sample sequenced in a study of cytomegalovirus exposure and HLA in healthy donors. PCR primers comprised 60 Vbeta and 13 Jbeta primers. Clones were read by immunoSEQ multiplex PCR, and TCRdb kept only the in-frame ones, dropping some. The sample contains about 150,000 clones, 80% to 90% of which appear only once. The sample consisted of PBMCs. These receptors all come from a man aged 18 to 30 in good health and CMV-seronegative.

The V gene is TRBV4-2, the J gene TRBJ1-2; D remains unclear. V lost 0 bases to trimming and J lost 4 bases, with 9 bases between them. The CDR3 sequence is 14 residues long. In germline, CDR1 is LGHNA, CDR2 YNFKEQ. The CDR3 loop reads CASSQDHSFYGYTF. The DNA for the CDR3 is TGTGCCAGCAGCCAAGATCACAGCTTCTATGGCTACACCTTC.

The chain links TRBV9 to TRBJ2-6; TRBD2 might be the D (5 bases). Germline assignment: CDR1 SGDLS and CDR2 YYNGEE. The CDR3 length is 14 residues. V gave up 2 bases and J gave up 2 bases, with 5 bases separating them. CDR3 bases: TGTGCCAGCAGCGTCGGGGCTGGGGCCAACGTCCTGACTTTC. Translating it yields CASSVGAGANVLTF.

CDR3 DNA sequence: TGTGCCAGCAGCTTAGTCGGACTAGCGGGCCCCAGCTCCTACAATGAGCAGTTCTTC. It specifies CASSLVGLAGPSSYNEQFF. The chain recombines TRBV7-8 with TRBJ2-1, with 11 bases aligning to TRBD2. CDR1 is SGHVS, CDR2 FQNEAQ, per germline. This CDR3 region has 19 residues. V shed 1 base, J shed 0 bases, and the junction held 8 bases outside the gene matches. The entire variable domain, with the rest obtained from reference TRBV7-8 and TRBJ2-1, is as follows: GAGVSQSPRYKVAKRGQDVALRCDPISGHVSLFWYQQALGQGPEFLTYFQNEAQLDKSGLPSDRFFAERPEGSVSTLKIQRTQQEDSAVYLCASSLVGLAGPSSYNEQFFGPGTRLTVL.

A few counts support this clone. This CDR3 reads CASSDSASGGDTQYF. DNA of the CDR3: TGTGCCAGCAGTGACTCGGCTAGCGGGGGAGATACGCAGTATTTT. The J gene is TRBJ2-3, the V gene TRBV6-4; TRBD2 aligns across 10 bases. The V segment lost 0 bases and the J segment 5 bases; nucleotides outside the gene matches: 2. Germline CDR1 is MRHNA and CDR2 is SNTAGT. The CDR3 sequence is 15 residues long.

CDR3 bases: TGCGCCAGCAGCCTTGGACTAGCGGGAGAAATAGAGCAGTACTTC. It is translated as CASSLGLAGEIEQYF. The V call is TRBV5-1, the J call TRBJ2-7; 13 nucleotides match TRBD2. Germline CDR1 SGHRS, CDR2 YFSETQ. V lost 4 bases and J lost 7; bases outside the gene matches: 8. The length of the CDR3 is 15 residues.

This clone was seen a handful of times. V is TRBV28 and J is TRBJ1-3; 7 bases line up with TRBD1. The V segment lost 6 bases and the J segment 3 bases; nucleotides outside the gene matches: 8. The CDR3 covers 15 residues. Germline V gives CDR1 MDHEN, CDR2 SYDVKM. The CDR3 DNA sequence: TGTGCCAGCAGGGAGGAGGGGGCAGGTGGAAACACCATATATTTT. Translation: CASREEGAGGNTIYF.

The J gene is TRBJ1-1, the V gene TRBV5-6; possible D gene TRBD1, 6 bases. Trimming removed 1 base from V and 4 bases from J, with 8 bases in between. CDR1 is SGHDT and CDR2 is YYEEEE in the germline V gene. The CDR3 has 13 amino acids. CDR3 sequence reads: CASSLRGGTEAFF. DNA of the CDR3: TGTGCCAGCAGCTTGCGAGGGGGCACTGAAGCTTTCTTT.

J is TRBJ2-2 and V is TRBV4-1; 13 bases are a match to TRBD2. Germline V gene lookup returns CDR1 MGHRA and CDR2 YSYEKL. The length of the CDR3 is 18 residues. V lost 1 base to trimming and J lost 1 base; unmatched junction nucleotides: 3. In DNA, the CDR3 is TGCGCCAGCAGCCAAGTCGGACTAGCGGGAGAGAACACCGGGGAGCTGTTTTTT. Its translation: CASSQVGLAGENTGELFF.

CDR3 DNA: TGTGCCAGCAGAACTGCAAGCACTGAAGCTTTCTTT. It is translated as CASRTASTEAFF. The chain combines TRBV25-1 with TRBJ1-1; D uncertain. Per germline, CDR1 MGHDK and CDR2 SYGVNS. V lost 6 bases and J lost 4, with 9 bases in between. There are 12 residues in the CDR3.

The V call is TRBV11-2, the J call TRBJ2-3; D may be TRBD2 (6 bases). This CDR3 spans 14 amino acids. The germline CDR1 and CDR2 sequences are SGHAT and FQNNGV. V was pared by 0 bases and J by 6 bases, with 10 bases between. The CDR3 is CASSLDRGSDTQYF. CDR3 nucleotides: TGTGCCAGCAGCTTAGATCGGGGGTCGGATACGCAGTATTTT.

The V gene is TRBV6-6, the J gene TRBJ1-2; D is unresolved. V was trimmed by 6 bases and J by 1 base, leaving 15 bases between them. CDR1 is MNHNY and CDR2 is SVGAGI in the germline V gene (reference sequence). The CDR3 is made up of 15 amino acids. DNA of the CDR3: TGTGCCAGCAGCACCCGGGAGCAGAGTAACTATGGCTACACCTTC. Its translation is CASSTREQSNYGYTF.

J is TRBJ1-4 and V is TRBV28; D is possibly TRBD1 (5 bases). V lost 6 bases and J 4 bases, leaving 12 bases between the germline ends. CDR3 length: 14 amino acids. CDR1 is MDHEN and CDR2 is SYDVKM in the germline V gene. The CDR3 here is CASSRGAGNEKLFF. CDR3 sequence (DNA): TGTGCCAGCAGCCGCGGGGCGGGTAATGAAAAACTGTTTTTT.

J is TRBJ1-5 and V is TRBV4-1; D gene unclear. CDR3 length equals 16 residues. Deletions cut 1 base from V and 5 bases from J, with 15 bases between. The germline CDR1 and CDR2 sequences are MGHRA and YSYEKL. CDR3 sequence: CASSQAWASPDQPQHF. The CDR3 nucleotides read TGCGCCAGCAGCCAAGCTTGGGCCTCTCCGGATCAGCCCCAGCATTTT.

The chain recombines TRBV28 with TRBJ2-7, with TRBD2 matching 11 bases. Trimming removed 8 bases from V and 5 bases from J; junction bases left unmatched: 23. The germline V gene encodes CDR1 MDHEN and CDR2 SYDVKM. The CDR3 contains 19 residues. The CDR3 loop is CASHTRLAGGPRLGDEQYF. The DNA of the CDR3 is TGTGCCAGCCACACCCGGCTAGCGGGGGGACCCCGCCTAGGAGACGAGCAGTACTTC.